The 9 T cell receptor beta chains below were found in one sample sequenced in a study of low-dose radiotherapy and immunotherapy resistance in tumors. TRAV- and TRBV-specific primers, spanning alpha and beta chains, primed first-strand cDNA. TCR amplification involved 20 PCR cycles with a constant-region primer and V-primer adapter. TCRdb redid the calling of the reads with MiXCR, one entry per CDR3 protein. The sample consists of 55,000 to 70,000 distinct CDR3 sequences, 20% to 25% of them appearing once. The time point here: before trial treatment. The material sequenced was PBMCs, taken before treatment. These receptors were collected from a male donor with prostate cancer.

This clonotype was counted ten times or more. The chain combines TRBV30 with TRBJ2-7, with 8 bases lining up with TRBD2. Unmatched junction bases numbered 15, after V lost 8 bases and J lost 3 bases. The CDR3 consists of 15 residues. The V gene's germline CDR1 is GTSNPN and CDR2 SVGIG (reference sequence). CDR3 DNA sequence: TGTGCCCGTGGTGGAACGGGAGGGTCCAACTACGAGCAGTACTTC. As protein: CARGGTGGSNYEQYF.

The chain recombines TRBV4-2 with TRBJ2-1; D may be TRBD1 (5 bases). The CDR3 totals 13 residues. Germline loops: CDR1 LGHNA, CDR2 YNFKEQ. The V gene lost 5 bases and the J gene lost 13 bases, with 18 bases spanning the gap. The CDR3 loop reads CASSEPRANRQFF. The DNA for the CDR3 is TGTGCCAGCAGCGAACCCAGGGCCAATCGTCAGTTCTTC.

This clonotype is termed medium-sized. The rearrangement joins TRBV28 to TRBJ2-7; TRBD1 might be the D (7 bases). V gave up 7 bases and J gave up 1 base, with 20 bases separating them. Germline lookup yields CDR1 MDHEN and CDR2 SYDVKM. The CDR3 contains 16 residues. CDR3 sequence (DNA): TGTGCCAGCATCGCGGGAAACAGGGGCTTTTCCTACGAGCAGTACTTC. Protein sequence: CASIAGNRGFSYEQYF.

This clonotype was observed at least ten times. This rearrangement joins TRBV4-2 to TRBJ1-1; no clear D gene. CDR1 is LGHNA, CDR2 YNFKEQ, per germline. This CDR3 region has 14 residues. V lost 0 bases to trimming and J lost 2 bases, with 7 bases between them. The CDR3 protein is CASSQDERNTEAFF. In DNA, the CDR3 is TGTGCCAGCAGCCAAGATGAGAGAAACACTGAAGCTTTCTTT.

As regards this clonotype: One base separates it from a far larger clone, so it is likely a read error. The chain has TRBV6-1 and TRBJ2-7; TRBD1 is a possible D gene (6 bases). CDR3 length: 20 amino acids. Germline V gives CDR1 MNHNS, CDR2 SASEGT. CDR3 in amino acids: CAISEPRDKSVLRSSHEQYF. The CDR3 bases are TGTGCCATCAGTGAGCCCCGGGACAAGTCGGTCCTCAGGTCCTCCCACGAGCAGTACTTC.

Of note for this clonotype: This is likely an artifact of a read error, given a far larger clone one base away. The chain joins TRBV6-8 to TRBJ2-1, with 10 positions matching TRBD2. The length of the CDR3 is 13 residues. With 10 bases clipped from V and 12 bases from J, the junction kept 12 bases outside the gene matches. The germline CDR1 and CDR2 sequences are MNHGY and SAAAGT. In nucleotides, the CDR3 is TGTGCCAATAGACCTAGCGGGGGCCAGGGGCAGTTCTTC. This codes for CANRPSGGQGQFF.

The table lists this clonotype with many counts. CDR3 in DNA: TGTGCCAGCACCGGGGCGGGACAAAGTAATTCACCCCTCCACTTT. Translation: CASTGAGQSNSPLHF. The chain recombines TRBV6-6 with TRBJ1-6, with a weak D call TRBD1 (6 bases). Germline CDR1 and CDR2: MNHNY and SVGAGI (reference sequence). Trimming removed 7 bases at V and 6 bases at J, with 16 bases between. CDR3 length equals 15 residues.

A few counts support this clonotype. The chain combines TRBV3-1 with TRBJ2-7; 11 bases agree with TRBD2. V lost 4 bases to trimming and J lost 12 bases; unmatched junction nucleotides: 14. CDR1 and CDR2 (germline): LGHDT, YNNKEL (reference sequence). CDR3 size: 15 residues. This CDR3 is CASSLTLTSGASPYF. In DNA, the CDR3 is TGTGCCAGCAGCCTTACATTGACTAGCGGGGCGTCTCCGTACTTC.

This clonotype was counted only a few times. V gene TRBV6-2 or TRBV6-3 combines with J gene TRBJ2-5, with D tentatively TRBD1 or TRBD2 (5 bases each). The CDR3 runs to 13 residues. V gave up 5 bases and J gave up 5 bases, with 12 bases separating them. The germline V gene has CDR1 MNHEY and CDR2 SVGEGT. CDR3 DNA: TGTGCCAGCAGTGCGGACTGGGGGGAGACCCAGTACTTC. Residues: CASSADWGETQYF.